This record concerns one T cell receptor (beta chain) sequence. MiXCR, run by TCRdb on the RT-PCR reads, gives a single entry per CDR3 protein. Of 390,000 or so distinct CDR3 sequences in the sample, more than 15% are singletons; the top ten hold around 7.9%. The sample originates from a study of patients and donors after allogeneic stem cell transplantation. V was pared by 4 bases and J by 3 bases, with 9 bases between. Germline V gene lookup returns CDR1 GTSNPN and CDR2 SVGIG (reference sequence). The CDR3 sequence is 13 residues long. The TCR originated in a human donor who was either an allogeneic HSCT recipient or a stem cell or donor lymphocyte infusion donor (not recorded which). It is not recorded whose cells these are; they may come from a transplant donor. Sequencing was carried out using blood, either unsorted or a sorted T cell fraction (not recorded which). The chain joins TRBV30 to TRBJ1-4; D is possibly TRBD1 (5 bases). The chain's CDR3 is CAWTQVANEKLFF. The CDR3 DNA is TGTGCCTGGACACAGGTGGCTAATGAAAAACTGTTTTTT. Drawing the rest from reference TRBV30 and TRBJ1-4, the complete variable domain is SQTIHQWPATLVQPVGSPLSLECTVEGTSNPNLYWYRQAAGRGLQLLFYSVGIGQISSEVPQNLSASRPQDRQFILSSKKLLLSDSGFYLCAWTQVANEKLFFGSGTQLSVL.